This TCR beta chain was retrieved from a study of cytomegalovirus exposure and HLA in healthy donors (dated by TCRdb to 2017 to 2019). The study in broad terms: According to a later analysis, the approximately 130 validation repertoires were produced on the same platform as the roughly 600 repertoires of the first cohort. In addition to the first cohort of approximately 670 subjects, a separate validation cohort of 120 different subjects was used. The study aimed to test whether signatures of past pathogen exposure could be identified by cataloging public T cell receptors. To predict cytomegalovirus infection status, the study combined high-throughput TCR immunosequencing, statistical association of individual TCRs with disease status, and machine learning.

The protocol used for the library was the immunoSEQ multiplex PCR assay. For the original study's pipeline: A statistical classification framework was built to diagnose cytomegalovirus status from the catalog of TCR beta chain sequences. TCRdb's version of the immuneACCESS table is confined to in-frame rearrangements and falls short of the full clone set. An unresolved V gene accounts for under half of the shortfall where checked; the remainder is of unknown origin. The V and J calls and clone size were taken over from that table, and D and trimming were inferred from the DNA. The sample table lists 150,000 or so clones, roughly 90% of them with a count of one. The ten largest make up about 22% of the sample. What the authors observed across the whole study: It was suggested by the authors that the approach could potentially be generalized to other disease states and immunological phenotypes. All 120 or so repertoires were used to score co-occurrence in the validation cohort in a later analysis, because that analysis had no HLA typing for the cohort. Cytomegalovirus status was reported to be diagnosed by the classifier with high specificity and sensitivity in both the original and validation cohorts. Three of the identified cytomegalovirus-associated TCR beta chains were confirmed in vitro to be specific for cytomegalovirus antigens. Most TCR sequences were observed very rarely across donors, whereas some public TCRs were present in many individuals. In the study, around 150 TCR beta chains were listed as associated with cytomegalovirus. Subsequent analysis determined that TCRs grouped into clusters in the first cohort also showed a tendency toward co-occurrence across the 120 or so validation repertoires, and approximately 93% of cluster scores exceeded 0.

There are 16 amino acids in the CDR3, from cysteine to phenylalanine inclusive. The read is trimmed to its CDR3 DNA, 48 bases read in frame from base 1. At the junction V is shortened by 5 bases and J by 8 bases, with 21 bases in between. Per the germline V gene, SGHAT is the CDR1 and FQNNGV is the CDR2. This clone was seen at least ten times. The antigen it recognizes is unknown. Base qualities are not recorded, but no much larger clone differs from it by a single base. The donors belonged to the validation cohort of about 120 subjects, which was separate from the approximately 700-subject first cohort.

The specimen sequenced was PBMCs. The rearranged segments are TRBV11-2 and TRBJ2-2; tentative D gene TRBD1, with 7 bases matching. The source is a man younger than 35 in good health and CMV-seropositive. CDR3 sequence: CASSHPRGGTVGELFF. The nucleotides read TGTGCCAGCAGCCATCCAAGGGGCGGGACAGTAGGGGAGCTGTTTTTT.